This T cell receptor beta chain stems from a study of shared T cell receptors in the human thymus. Clones were sequenced by immunoSEQ multiplex PCR, and TCRdb holds only the in-frame ones, with some missing. In the table there are some 700,000 clones, approximately 83% of which are singletons. In addition, the sample was reused for a study of human thymus T cells. Per that study: The thymus was resected at corrective cardiac surgery. Apparent skewing of V and J gene usage characterized both thymic and blood repertoires.

This receptor was identified in a girl under three years old with a congenital heart defect. The sequenced material came from thymocytes.

DNA of the CDR3: TGTGCCAGCAGCCAAGATCCCCGAGGAATGGCGGGGGGCACAGATACGCAGTATTTT. Translating it yields CASSQDPRGMAGGTDTQYF. V gene TRBV14 combines with J gene TRBJ2-3, with TRBD2 matching over 7 bases. V trimming: 0 bases; J trimming: 1 base; junction bases outside the gene matches: 13. Looked up from germline, CDR1 is SGHDN and CDR2 is FVKESK. The CDR3 has 19 amino acids.